Below are 11 T cell receptor beta chains sequenced from a single sample in a study of blood T cell repertoires in COVID-19 (dated by TCRdb to 2020 to 2021). Receptors were amplified or captured by the immunoSEQ multiplex PCR assay. TCRdb obtained this table from immuneACCESS and retained in-frame rearrangements with V and J assigned. These tables miss some clones; where compared with another copy, unresolved V genes account for less than half of the shortfall, and the remainder is unexplained. In all, the sample holds around 310,000 clones, and 90% of those were seen once. The ten largest account for around 0.96% of the sample. The sequenced sample was peripheral blood. These receptors were obtained from a woman aged 35 to 49 with COVID-19, enrolled during active disease.

V usage is TRBV6-2 or TRBV6-3 and J usage is TRBJ1-5; no clear D. The germline gives CDR1 MNHEY, CDR2 SVGEGT. With 4 bases removed from V and 4 bases from J, the gap between germline ends came to 11 bases. The CDR3 is 14 residues long. CDR3 in DNA: TGTGCCAGCAGTTTAACCCTAATTAATCAGCCCCAGCATTTT. Its protein product is CASSLTLINQPQHF.

The genes are TRBV27 and TRBJ2-3; 10 bases match TRBD2. This CDR3 is built from 18 residues. V gave up 4 bases and J gave up 3 bases; unmatched junction bases: 13. Per the germline V gene, CDR1 is MNHEY and CDR2 is SMNVEV (reference sequence). The DNA for the CDR3 is TGTGCCAGCAGTTCCGTTCGAAGGAGCGGGGGGGCTACAGATACGCAGTATTTT. Its protein is CASSSVRRSGGATDTQYF.

Here the CDR3 DNA reads TGTGCCAGTAGGACTCTCGGAGAATATGGCTACACCTTC. Amino acids: CASRTLGEYGYTF. This rearrangement joins TRBV19 to TRBJ1-2; D uncertain. This CDR3 comprises 13 residues. V was shortened by 6 bases and J by 5 bases, with 13 bases between the two germline ends. Germline V lookup: CDR1 LNHDA, CDR2 SQIVND (reference sequence).

CDR3 nucleotides: TGTGCCAGCAGCCAGTCATACAATGAGCAGTTCTTC. Protein product: CASSQSYNEQFF. This chain uses TRBV3-1 (or the pseudogene TRBV3-2) with TRBJ2-1; D is undetermined. Germline assignment: CDR1 LGHDT and CDR2 YNNKEL (reference sequence). Trimming removed 3 bases from V and 4 bases from J, with 4 bases in between. This CDR3 has 12 residues.

The chain carries TRBV30 and TRBJ2-7; TRBD2 matches 8 bases. Germline values: CDR1 GTSNPN, CDR2 SVGIG (reference sequence). CDR3 length: 13 amino acids. The trim removed 4 bases at V and 3 bases at J, leaving 5 bases unmatched. CDR3 amino acids: CAWNRGGLYEQYF. CDR3 nucleotide sequence: TGTGCCTGGAACCGGGGGGGTCTCTACGAGCAGTACTTC.

As to this clone: The same CDR3 is also encoded by other DNA sequences in this sample. The V gene is TRBV7-2, the J gene TRBJ2-2; D gene unclear. The CDR3 is 15 residues long. Germline V gene sequence: CDR1 SGHTA, CDR2 FQGNSA. Trimming took 1 base from V and 1 from J, leaving 7 bases between them. The CDR3 sequence is CASSLGGLNTGELFF. The CDR3 DNA is TGTGCCAGCAGCTTAGGTGGGCTGAACACCGGGGAGCTGTTTTTT.

The rearrangement uses TRBV5-1 and TRBJ2-1, with 12 bases that match TRBD2. The V gene end was trimmed by 0 bases and the J gene end by 4 bases; junction bases not matched to a gene: 11. This CDR3 spans 19 amino acids. Germline V gene sequence: CDR1 SGHRS, CDR2 YFSETQ. The CDR3 nucleotides read TGCGCCAGCAGCTTGGTTGTGACTAGCGGGAGCGTGAGTTACAATGAGCAGTTCTTC. As protein: CASSLVVTSGSVSYNEQFF.

This chain uses TRBV23-1 with TRBJ2-5; 10 bases are shared with TRBD1. TRBV23-1 is noted as an ORF with a role that remains uncertain. The CDR3 totals 15 residues. V was clipped by 0 bases and J by 3 bases; unmatched bases: 1. In DNA form, the CDR3 reads TGCGCCAGCAGTCAATCGGGGACAGGGGAAGAGACCCAGTACTTC. This codes for CASSQSGTGEETQYF.

The chain carries TRBV5-1 and TRBJ1-3; D is ambiguous. This CDR3 is 15 amino acids long. CDR1 SGHRS and CDR2 YFSETQ come from the germline V gene. V shed 5 bases and J shed 0 bases, with 12 bases lying between them. The DNA for the CDR3 is TGCGCCAGCAGGGAGCAGCCTTACTCTGGAAACACCATATATTTT. It yields the protein CASREQPYSGNTIYF.

This chain connects TRBV7-9 to TRBJ1-1; D gene uncertain. Trimming left V 2 bases short and J 4 bases short, with 14 bases between. CDR1 SEHNR and CDR2 FQNEAQ come from the germline V gene (reference sequence). CDR3 length: 15 amino acids. The CDR3 sequence: CASSLSARMGTEAFF. As DNA, the CDR3 is TGTGCCAGCAGCTTATCTGCGAGGATGGGCACTGAAGCTTTCTTT. The variable domain in full, completed from reference TRBV7-9 and TRBJ1-1, reads DTGVSQNPRHKITKRGQNVTFRCDPISEHNRLYWYRQTLGQGPEFLTYFQNEAQLEKSRLLSDRFSAERPKGSFSTLEIQRTEQGDSAMYLCASSLSARMGTEAFFGQGTRLTVV.

This chain joins TRBV27 and TRBJ1-2; D is uncertain. The length of the CDR3 is 13 residues. Germline loops: CDR1 MNHEY, CDR2 SMNVEV (reference sequence). The V end lost 5 bases, the J end lost 5 bases, and 12 bases lay between the germline ends. The CDR3 nucleotides read TGTGCCAGCAGTCCCTCTTACAGTTATGGCTACACCTTC. It is translated as CASSPSYSYGYTF.